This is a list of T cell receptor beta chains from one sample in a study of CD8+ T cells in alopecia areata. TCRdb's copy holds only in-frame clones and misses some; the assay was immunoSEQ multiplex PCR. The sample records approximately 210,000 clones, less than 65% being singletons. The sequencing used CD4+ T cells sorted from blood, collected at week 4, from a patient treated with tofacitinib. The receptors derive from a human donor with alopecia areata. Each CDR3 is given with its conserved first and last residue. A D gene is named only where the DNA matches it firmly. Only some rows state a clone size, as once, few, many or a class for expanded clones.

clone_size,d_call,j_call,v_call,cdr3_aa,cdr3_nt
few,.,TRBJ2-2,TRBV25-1,CASSDLGLNTGELFF,TGTGCCAGCAGTGACTTGGGCTTGAACACCGGGGAGCTGTTTTTT
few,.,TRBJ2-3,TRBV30,CAWSVGGGTDTQYF,TGTGCCTGGAGTGTAGGGGGAGGCACAGATACGCAGTATTTT
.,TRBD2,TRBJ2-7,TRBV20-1,CSLGGGEQYF,TGCAGTCTTGGGGGGGGCGAGCAGTACTTC
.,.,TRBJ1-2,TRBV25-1,CASSDQGTAFGYTF,TGTGCCAGCAGTGACCAGGGCACAGCCTTCGGCTACACCTTC
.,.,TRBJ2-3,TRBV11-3,CASSLDKGDTQYF,TGTGCCAGCAGCTTAGATAAGGGAGATACGCAGTATTTT
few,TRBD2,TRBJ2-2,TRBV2,CASGAAGGRTGELFF,TGTGCCAGCGGTGCGGCGGGGGGTCGCACCGGGGAGCTGTTTTTT
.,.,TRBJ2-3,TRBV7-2,CASSLGGREADTQYF,TGTGCCAGCAGCCTAGGCGGTAGGGAGGCAGATACGCAGTATTTT
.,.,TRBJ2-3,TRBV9,CASSPPLAPQYF,TGTGCCAGCAGCCCTCCCCTTGCCCCGCAGTATTTT
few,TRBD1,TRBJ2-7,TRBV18,CASSDTGTGTPRTYF,TGTGCCAGCTCAGATACCGGGACAGGGACCCCAAGGACGTACTTC
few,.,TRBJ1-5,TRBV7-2,CASSGGRRQPQHF,TGTGCCAGCAGCGGGGGTCGGCGCCAGCCCCAGCATTTT
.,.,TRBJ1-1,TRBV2,CASSVVRDTEAFF,TGTGCCAGCAGTGTTGTGAGGGACACTGAAGCTTTCTTT
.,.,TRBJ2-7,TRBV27,CASSSFLIGEQYF,TGTGCCAGCAGCTCCTTTCTCATAGGGGAGCAGTACTTC
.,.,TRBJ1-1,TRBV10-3,CAIRTGMNTEAFF,TGTGCCATCAGAACGGGGATGAACACTGAAGCTTTCTTT
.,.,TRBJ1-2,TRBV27,CASSDVRGGVYGYTF,TGTGCCAGCAGTGACGTCAGGGGCGGAGTATATGGCTACACCTTC
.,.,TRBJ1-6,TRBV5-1,CASSRTGWDQPRGYNSPLHF,TGCGCCAGCAGCCGTACTGGGTGGGACCAACCTCGTGGCTATAATTCACCCCTCCACTTT
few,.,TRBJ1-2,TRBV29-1,CSVVPIYGYTF,TGCAGCGTTGTGCCAATCTATGGCTACACCTTC
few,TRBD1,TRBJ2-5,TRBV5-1,CASRKTGAETQYF,TGCGCCAGCCGAAAAACAGGGGCAGAGACCCAGTACTTC
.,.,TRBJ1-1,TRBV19,CASRVGRGLSTEAFF,TGTGCCAGTAGGGTTGGAAGGGGCCTGAGCACTGAAGCTTTCTTT
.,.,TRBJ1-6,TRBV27,CASSSAGAYNSPLHF,TGTGCCAGCAGTTCAGCAGGGGCCTATAATTCACCCCTCCACTTT
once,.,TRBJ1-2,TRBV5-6,CASSLKRIYGYTF,TGTGCCAGCAGCTTGAAACGGATCTATGGCTACACCTTC
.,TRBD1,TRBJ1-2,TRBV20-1,CSAAGGQAPHF,TGCAGTGCTGCGGGGGGACAGGCCCCGCACTTC
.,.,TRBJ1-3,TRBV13,CASSRLSQWRNTIYF,TGTGCCAGCAGCCGTTTGTCGCAGTGGCGAAACACCATATATTTT